This T cell receptor beta chain was identified in a study of vaccination and CD4 T cells after COVID-19. On the study more broadly: Overlapping spike pools from SARS-CoV-2 and HCoV-NL63, HCoV-OC43 and HCoV-229E served as culture stimuli.

Sequencing of the DNA from cultured CD4+ T cells was carried out with the Oncomine TCR Beta short-read assay. TCRdb reanalysed the PCR reads using MiXCR and keeps one entry per CDR3 protein. In the table there are under 20,000 distinct CDR3 sequences, just over 45% of which are singletons. The length of the CDR3 is 13 residues. CDR1 and CDR2 (germline): KGHSH, LQKENI. V was trimmed by 4 bases and J by 5 bases, leaving 6 bases between them. With respect to this clonotype: The antigen is not known.

Treatment defined: approximately nine-day PBMC culture with coronavirus spike peptide pools or control peptides (ViraFEST assay). This specimen consisted of CD4+ T cells from blood, cultured in vitro, obtained after SARS-CoV-2 vaccination. The receptor's source is a human donor who had recovered from COVID-19. This sequence joins TRBV18 and TRBJ1-6; no clear D gene. The DNA of the CDR3 is TGTGCCAGCTCACAGGGAAATAATTCACCCCTCCACTTT. Residues: CASSQGNNSPLHF.